The rows below give T cell receptor beta chains drawn from one sample of a study of T cells in Graves' hyperthyroidism and ophthalmopathy. TCRdb re-called the multiplex PCR reads through MiXCR, storing one row per CDR3 protein. The table shows roughly 840,000 distinct CDR3 sequences, with roughly 37% occurring only once. Sequencing input: blood. These receptors came from a young man with Graves' hyperthyroidism. The CDR3 runs from the conserved cysteine through the conserved F or W. The order of the fields is D gene, clone size, J gene, V gene, CDR3 DNA, CDR3 protein. The D gene is left open where the match is weak. Rows may omit the clone size; those that give it use once, few, many or a size class.

. . TRBJ1-1 TRBV2 TGTGCCAGCAGTTCTCTACTAGCGGCTTTCTTT CASSSLLAAFF
. many TRBJ1-6 TRBV19 TGTGCCAGTAGTATTACAGGGTTTGGTTCACCCCTCCACTTT CASSITGFGSPLHF
. many TRBJ1-2 TRBV7-9 TGTGCCAGCAGCTTAGTCGGGGCCTCTAACTATGGCTACACCTTC CASSLVGASNYGYTF
. once TRBJ1-6 TRBV25-1 TGTGCCAGCAGACCCGAAGGGGTACTAGATTCACCCCTCCACTTT CASRPEGVLDSPLHF
TRBD1 . TRBJ1-1 TRBV20-1 TGCAGTGATAGTCCGACTGGGACAGGGTATCCTGAAGCTTTCTTT CSDSPTGTGYPEAFF
TRBD1 many TRBJ1-5 TRBV7-8 TGTGCCAGCAGCCGGGACAGGGCGGATCAGCCCCAGCATTTT CASSRDRADQPQHF
TRBD1 . TRBJ1-5 TRBV5-1 TGCGCCAGCAGCTCTGGGACAGGGGGCGTTGGCAATCAGCCCCAGCATTTT CASSSGTGGVGNQPQHF
. . TRBJ2-2 TRBV7-2 TGTGCCAGCAGCTTCCCAGGGCTCACCGGGGAGCTGTTTTTT CASSFPGLTGELFF
. many TRBJ1-1 TRBV2 TGTGCCAGAGGCACTGAAGCTTTCTTT CARGTEAFF
. . TRBJ2-2 TRBV11-2 TGTGCCAGCAGGCGTCCTGGGGGCGAGAAGACCGGGGAGCTGTTTTTT CASRRPGGEKTGELFF
. . TRBJ1-1 TRBV2 TGTGCCAGCAATGTCGAGCTCGCAGGGGCTTTCTTT CASNVELAGAFF
. . TRBJ2-5 TRBV6-6 TGTGCCAGCAGTCGCGGACAACCTCAAGAGACCCAGTACTTC CASSRGQPQETQYF
. . TRBJ2-6 TRBV7-3 TGTGCCAGCAGCTTAACCCCGCTGTCTGGGGCCAACGTCCTGACTTTC CASSLTPLSGANVLTF
. . TRBJ1-4 TRBV20-1 TGCAGTGCTAGACATGATTTCTTGGTGTTTTTT CSARHDFLVFF
. . TRBJ2-7 TRBV12-3/TRBV12-4 TGTGCCAGCAGTACAGCTTATGGCTTCGAGCAGTACTTC CASSTAYGFEQYF
TRBD1 . TRBJ1-1 TRBV2 TGTGCCTATCCAGGGGGCGCCGGGGGATACACTGAAGCTTTCTTT CAYPGGAGGYTEAFF
. . TRBJ2-7 TRBV15 TGTGCCACCAGCATCCACCCAGGGGCTAGCGTGTCCTACGAGCAGTACTTC CATSIHPGASVSYEQYF
. . TRBJ2-5 TRBV6-5 TGTGCCAGCAGTTACTCCCCAGGGGCCGAGACCCAGTACTTC CASSYSPGAETQYF
. few TRBJ2-5 TRBV12-3/TRBV12-4 TGTGCCAGCAGTTTCTTGAGGGGCGAGAGCGTGGGGACCCAGTACTTC CASSFLRGESVGTQYF
. few TRBJ1-2 TRBV5-1 TGTGCCAGCAGCCAAGTCCGGGAGATAAACTATGGCTACACCTTC CASSQVREINYGYTF
TRBD1 many TRBJ1-4 TRBV7-2 TGTGCCAGCAGCTCCACAGGGGCAACTAATGAAAAACTGTTTTTT CASSSTGATNEKLFF
. . TRBJ1-6 TRBV5-4 TGTGCCAGCAGCTTATGGTCACCTAATTCACCCCTCCACTTT CASSLWSPNSPLHF
. many TRBJ1-1 TRBV12-3/TRBV12-4 TGTGCCAGCAGTTTAAGGGGGAAGAACACTGAAGCTTTCTTT CASSLRGKNTEAFF
. . TRBJ1-1 TRBV6-1 TGTGCCAGCGATACCGGGACGCAGAAAGCTTTCTTT CASDTGTQKAFF